This TCR beta chain was sequenced for a study of blood T cells in healthy people across ages. Study-wide results and limits: In older individuals, TCR beta diversity per million T cells was lower, falling roughly linearly with age. Estimates based on one million T cells were treated as lower bounds.

A second PCR, run for about 6 to 11 cycles, used a sample-barcoded 5' primer plus a J-beta primer mix. Each sample provided no less than 2.5 million CDR3-containing paired-end reads. TCRdb processed the 5' RACE reads anew with MiXCR; each CDR3 protein has one entry. The sample records about a million distinct CDR3 sequences, roughly two fifths being singletons. For every donor, a draw yielded around 10 milliliters of peripheral blood. Concerning this clonotype itself: What it recognizes is unknown.

This sequence originates from a man younger than 35 in good health. Sequencing was done on a sample of blood.

In DNA, the CDR3 is TGTGCCAGCACCGTCCGGGAAAGGGGAGATACGCAGTATTTT. This sequence encodes CASTVRERGDTQYF. The chain is built from TRBV5-6 and TRBJ2-3; D is perhaps TRBD1 or TRBD2 (5 bases each). Trimming left V 6 bases short and J 5 bases short, with 16 bases between. The CDR3 sequence is 14 residues long. CDR1 SGHDT and CDR2 YYEEEE come from the germline V gene.